Here is one T cell receptor (beta chain) with its context. What it binds is not known. Sequencing used immunoSEQ multiplex PCR; TCRdb keeps in-frame clones, though not all of them. This sample carries around 50,000 clones, roughly 83% of them seen once, and the ten largest clones take just over 2%. Germline assignment: CDR1 SGHTA and CDR2 FQGTGA. V was trimmed by 1 base and J by 10 bases, leaving 11 bases between them. The CDR3 consists of 13 residues. This sample stems from a study of lymphopenia after photon versus proton radiotherapy. Study results and limitations: Relative stability marked proton patients; photon patients lost diversity and naive cells.

The chain links TRBV7-3 to TRBJ2-1; D is uncertain. The sequence was collected from a man aged 60 to 75 with pancreatic cancer. Sequencing was performed on peripheral blood, taken from a patient treated with proton-based radiotherapy. This chain's CDR3 is CASSLSFGLEQFF. For the CDR3, the DNA is TGTGCCAGCAGCTTAAGCTTCGGATTAGAGCAGTTCTTC.